Shown below are 24 T cell receptor beta chains from a single sample sequenced in a study of CD8+ T cells in alopecia areata. Extraction of RNA preceded its reverse transcription into cDNA, which served as the sequencing template. Here immunoSEQ multiplex PCR was the method, and the copy in TCRdb shows in-frame clones only, minus some. The data contain some 180,000 clones, roughly 63% of them singletons. The material sequenced was CD4+ T cells sorted from blood, taken at week 0. Receptors originate from a human donor with alopecia areata.

The J gene is TRBJ2-3, the V gene TRBV12-5; 10 bases line up with TRBD1. Germline-derived CDR1 and CDR2 are LGHNT and FRNRAP. The CDR3 is 14 residues long. The J segment lost 0 bases and the V segment lost 11 bases, leaving 5 bases of the junction unmatched. This chain's CDR3 is CALTGGLSTDTQYF. The CDR3 DNA sequence: TGTGCTTTGACAGGGGGCCTTAGCACAGATACGCAGTATTTT.

Concerning this clone itself: Other nucleotide sequences from this sample produce the same CDR3. V is TRBV30 and J is TRBJ2-3; no clear D gene. This CDR3 contains 12 residues. Germline V gene data show CDR1 as GTSNPN and CDR2 as SVGIG (reference sequence). V lost 0 bases, J lost 3 bases, and 4 bases lay in between. The CDR3 spells CAWSVRTDTQYF. In DNA form, the CDR3 reads TGTGCCTGGAGTGTCCGAACAGATACGCAGTATTTT.

Points on this clone: At the DNA level, this CDR3 is encoded by other sequences in the same sample as well. The J gene is TRBJ2-1, the V gene TRBV5-1; a weak D match, TRBD2 (5 bases). CDR1 is SGHRS and CDR2 is YFSETQ in the germline V gene. This CDR3 is 13 amino acids long. The V gene lost 2 bases and the J gene lost 6 bases, with 9 bases spanning the gap. CDR3 sequence: CASSLAVVNEQFF. In DNA, the CDR3 is TGCGCCAGCAGCTTAGCGGTTGTCAATGAGCAGTTCTTC.

The chain carries TRBV4-3 and TRBJ2-6; TRBD1 aligns across 7 bases. The CDR3 spans 16 residues. The V gene's germline CDR1 is LGHNA and CDR2 YSLEER. The junction had 10 bases not matched to a gene; V was cut back by 5 bases and J by 6 bases. The CDR3 sequence is CASSGRRTGLANVLTF. In DNA, the CDR3 is TGCGCCAGCAGCGGACGCCGGACAGGTCTGGCCAACGTCCTGACTTTC.

In this sample, this clone turned up a few times. The chain links TRBV11-1 to TRBJ2-7; D remains unclear. V was cut by 8 bases and J by 2 bases, with 10 bases left in between. This CDR3 region has 12 residues. Germline assignment: CDR1 SGHAT and CDR2 FQDESV (reference sequence). The CDR3: CASASETYEQYF. In DNA, the CDR3 is TGTGCCAGCGCGTCTGAAACCTACGAGCAGTACTTC. Full variable domain (missing parts from reference TRBV11-1 and TRBJ2-7): EAEVAQSPRYKITEKSQAVAFWCDPISGHATLYWYRQILGQGPELLVQFQDESVVDDSQLPKDRFSAERLKGVDSTLKIQPAELGDSAMYLCASASETYEQYFGPGTRLTVT.

A few counts support this clone. The chain carries TRBV10-3 and TRBJ1-6, with D tentatively TRBD1 (5 bases). V was clipped by 6 bases and J by 8 bases, with 14 bases between them. This CDR3 contains 14 residues. Germline V gene lookup returns CDR1 ENHRY and CDR2 SYGVKD. The CDR3 spells CAISPLGGDSPLHF. CDR3 bases: TGTGCCATCAGCCCCCTGGGAGGGGATTCACCCCTCCACTTT.

This clone was counted between two and nine times. The chain combines TRBV7-3 with TRBJ2-4, with TRBD1 matching 9 bases. The CDR3 consists of 13 residues. V lost 4 bases, J lost 6 bases, and 1 base stayed unmatched. From germline, CDR1 is SGHTA and CDR2 FQGTGA. The CDR3 DNA is TGTGCCAGCAGCTCGGGACAGGGAAACATTCAGTACTTC. This translates into CASSSGQGNIQYF.

The V and J genes are TRBV7-2 and TRBJ2-3, with D perhaps TRBD2 (6 bases). Germline V gene data show CDR1 as SGHTA and CDR2 as FQGNSA. The CDR3 totals 14 residues. Trimming pared 5 bases from V and 6 bases from J, leaving 15 bases between. The chain's CDR3 is CASSTRFSGDTQYF. The CDR3 bases are TGTGCCAGCAGCACCCGGTTCAGCGGGGATACGCAGTATTTT. Variable domain in full (rest from reference TRBV7-2 and TRBJ2-3): GAGVSQSPSNKVTEKGKDVELRCDPISGHTALYWYRQSLGQGLEFLIYFQGNSAPDKSGLPSDRFSAERTGGSVSTLTIQRTQQEDSAVYLCASSTRFSGDTQYFGPGTRLTVL.

V gene TRBV13 combines with J gene TRBJ2-7, with D possibly being TRBD2 (5 bases). This CDR3 has 14 amino acids. CDR1 and CDR2 (germline): PRHDT, FYEKMQ (reference sequence). V was shortened by 3 bases and J by 0 bases, with 9 bases between the two germline ends. The CDR3 protein is CASSFGLNSYEQYF. CDR3 DNA sequence: TGTGCCAGCAGCTTTGGACTTAACTCCTACGAGCAGTACTTC.

The chain joins TRBV15 to TRBJ2-5; no reliable D call. The germline V and J ends were trimmed by 0 bases and 1 base, with 9 bases remaining between them. The CDR3 extends over 15 amino acids. Germline loops: CDR1 LNHNV, CDR2 YYDKDF (reference sequence). The CDR3 nucleotides are TGTGCCACCAGCAGAGATGATCACCGCCAAGAGACCCAGTACTTC. Amino acid sequence: CATSRDDHRQETQYF.

This clone was seen a few times. The chain couples TRBV29-1 to TRBJ2-7; TRBD1 might be the D (6 bases). From germline, CDR1 is SQVTM and CDR2 ANQGSEA. The V gene lost 6 bases and the J gene lost 3 bases, with 12 bases spanning the gap. The CDR3 runs to 12 residues. The CDR3 loop reads CSVATGFYEQYF. CDR3 sequence (DNA): TGCAGCGTGGCAACAGGGTTCTACGAGCAGTACTTC.

The genes are TRBV2 and TRBJ2-3; D call uncertain. V was clipped by 5 bases and J by 7 bases, with 10 bases between them. The CDR3 has 12 amino acids. Germline loops: CDR1 SNHLY, CDR2 FYNNEI. CDR3 amino acids: CASSPDPNTQYF. In DNA form, the CDR3 reads TGTGCCAGCAGTCCCGACCCGAATACGCAGTATTTT. The full variable domain, rest sourced from reference TRBV2 and TRBJ2-3, is EPEVTQTPSHQVTQMGQEVILRCVPISNHLYFYWYRQILGQKVEFLVSFYNNEISEKSEIFDDQFSVERPDGSNFTLKIRSTKLEDSAMYFCASSPDPNTQYFGPGTRLTVL.

J is TRBJ1-1 and V is TRBV7-9; the D is unclear. Trimming left V 4 bases short and J 4 bases short, with 10 bases between. The CDR3 sequence is 13 residues long. Germline lookup yields CDR1 SEHNR and CDR2 FQNEAQ (reference sequence). Here the CDR3 DNA reads TGTGCCAGCAGCTCCGGACGGTCCACTGAAGCTTTCTTT. This gives the protein CASSSGRSTEAFF.

In its sample, this clone was seen once. The chain employs TRBV15 and TRBJ2-1; a possible D gene is TRBD1 (6 bases). V was shortened by 0 bases and J by 15 bases, with 15 bases between the two germline ends. The germline V gene encodes CDR1 LNHNV and CDR2 YYDKDF (reference sequence). The CDR3 runs 13 residues. CDR3 protein: CATSRDLTGLAFF. The CDR3 DNA is TGTGCCACCAGCAGAGATCTTACAGGGCTAGCGTTCTTC.

The chain has TRBV29-1 and TRBJ1-1; D perhaps matches TRBD1 (5 bases). The CDR3 is 16 residues long. The germline CDR1 and CDR2 sequences are SQVTM and ANQGSEA. The germline V and J ends were trimmed by 4 bases and 0 bases, with 18 bases remaining between them. CDR3 residues: CSVGPLFGGVNTEAFF. As DNA, the CDR3 is TGCAGCGTTGGTCCTTTATTCGGGGGTGTGAACACTGAAGCTTTCTTT.

V usage is TRBV4-3 and J usage is TRBJ2-5; TRBD2 matches at 7 bases. This CDR3 has 14 residues. V was clipped by 4 bases and J by 5 bases; unmatched bases: 7. Per the germline V gene, CDR1 is LGHNA and CDR2 is YSLEER. CDR3 region: CASSRYGRGETQYF. In DNA, the CDR3 is TGCGCCAGCAGCCGGTATGGGCGGGGGGAGACCCAGTACTTC.

This clone has just a few counts. The rearrangement links TRBV6-6 to TRBJ2-7; weak D call: TRBD1 (6 bases). V lost 5 bases, J lost 7 bases, and 12 bases lay in between. In germline, CDR1 is MNHNY, CDR2 SVGAGI (reference sequence). The CDR3 covers 12 residues. The chain's CDR3 is CASSRTGPEQYF. CDR3 coding DNA: TGTGCCAGCAGTAGAACAGGGCCTGAGCAGTACTTC.

V gene TRBV5-6 combines with J gene TRBJ2-1; TRBD2 matches at 10 bases. The J segment lost 0 bases and the V segment lost 3 bases, leaving 12 bases of the junction unmatched. The CDR3 covers 19 residues. The germline V gene has CDR1 SGHDT and CDR2 YYEEEE. The CDR3 sequence: CASSSLLAGASGSYNEQFF. The CDR3 nucleotides read TGTGCCAGCAGCTCGCTGCTAGCGGGGGCCTCTGGCTCCTACAATGAGCAGTTCTTC.

V is TRBV7-2 and J is TRBJ2-5, with unresolved D. The V end was cut by 3 bases, the J end by 2 bases, with 13 bases between. CDR1 is SGHTA and CDR2 is FQGNSA in the germline V gene. The CDR3 is 15 residues long. The CDR3 sequence is CASSFVGNRQETQYF. In DNA, the CDR3 is TGTGCCAGCAGCTTTGTAGGCAATCGGCAAGAGACCCAGTACTTC.

The chain carries TRBV9 and TRBJ2-1; tentatively, D is TRBD1 or TRBD2 (6 bases each). The CDR3 has 15 residues. V gave up 1 base and J gave up 1 base, with 9 bases separating them. CDR1 is SGDLS, CDR2 YYNGEE, per germline. Written as DNA, the CDR3 is TGTGCCAGCAGCGTAAGAGGGGGGTCCTACAATGAGCAGTTCTTC. Translated, it gives CASSVRGGSYNEQFF.

The chain recombines TRBV30 with TRBJ1-3, with D tentatively TRBD1 (5 bases). The germline CDR1 and CDR2 sequences are GTSNPN and SVGIG (reference sequence). The CDR3 length is 13 residues. V was shortened by 1 base and J by 3 bases, with 7 bases between the two germline ends. The CDR3 coding sequence is TGTGCCTGGAGTGCAGGGAATGGAAACACCATATATTTT. As protein: CAWSAGNGNTIYF.

The CDR3 nucleotides are TGTGCCTCCTGTGAGGGGAATCAGCCCCAGCATTTT. Translating it yields CASCEGNQPQHF. The V and J genes are TRBV6-5 and TRBJ1-5; perhaps TRBD1 as D (5 bases). CDR3 length: 12 amino acids. The germline V and J ends were trimmed by 11 bases and 4 bases, with 12 bases remaining between them. The germline V gene has CDR1 MNHEY and CDR2 SVGAGI.

V gene TRBV19 combines with J gene TRBJ2-7; 7 bases match TRBD1. Germline V gene lookup returns CDR1 LNHDA and CDR2 SQIVND (reference sequence). V gave up 4 bases and J gave up 0 bases; unmatched junction bases: 3. This CDR3 spans 14 amino acids. The CDR3 region has the DNA TGTGCCAGTAGTAGGGGACAGACCTCCTACGAGCAGTACTTC. As protein: CASSRGQTSYEQYF.

The chain links TRBV29-1 to TRBJ1-2, with 9 bases matching TRBD1. Germline loops: CDR1 SQVTM, CDR2 ANQGSEA. With 6 bases clipped from V and 4 bases from J, the junction kept 3 bases outside the gene matches. The CDR3 extends over 12 amino acids. This CDR3 reads CSVAQGAYGYTF. As DNA, the CDR3 is TGCAGCGTGGCACAGGGGGCCTATGGCTACACCTTC.